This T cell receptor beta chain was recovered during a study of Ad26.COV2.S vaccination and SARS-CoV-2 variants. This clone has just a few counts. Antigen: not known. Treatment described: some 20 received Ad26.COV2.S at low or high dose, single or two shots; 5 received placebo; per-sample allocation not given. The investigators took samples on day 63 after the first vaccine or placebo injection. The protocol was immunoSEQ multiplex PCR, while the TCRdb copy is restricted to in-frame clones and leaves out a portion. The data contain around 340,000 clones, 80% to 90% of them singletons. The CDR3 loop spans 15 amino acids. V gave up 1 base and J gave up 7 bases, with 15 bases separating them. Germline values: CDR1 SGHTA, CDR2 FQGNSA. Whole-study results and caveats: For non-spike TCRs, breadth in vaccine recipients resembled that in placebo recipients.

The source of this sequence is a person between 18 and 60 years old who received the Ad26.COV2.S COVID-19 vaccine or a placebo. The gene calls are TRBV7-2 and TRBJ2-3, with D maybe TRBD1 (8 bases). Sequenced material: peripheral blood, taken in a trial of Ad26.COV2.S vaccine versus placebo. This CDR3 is CASSLGGQGGNTQYF. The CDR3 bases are TGTGCCAGCAGCTTAGGAGGACAGGGAGGGAATACGCAGTATTTT.